This TCR beta chain was sequenced in a study of cytomegalovirus exposure and HLA in healthy donors. CDR1 is SGDLS and CDR2 is YYNGEE in the germline V gene. This CDR3 contains 18 residues. J lost 2 bases, V lost 3 bases, and 13 bases had no gene match. 13 Jbeta primers and 60 Vbeta primers were used for the PCR. Some clones are missing from TCRdb's copy, which holds only in-frame ones; the method was immunoSEQ multiplex PCR. The sample yields approximately 160,000 clones, 77% seen once. The sequenced sample consisted of PBMCs. J is TRBJ2-7 and V is TRBV9; 11 bases fit TRBD1. The source of this sequence is a woman aged 25 to 39 in good health and CMV-seropositive. The CDR3 nucleotides are TGTGCCAGCAGCGCCCCCTTGCTTCAGGGACAGGGGGCCTACGAGCAGTACTTC. It is translated as CASSAPLLQGQGAYEQYF.